The clone carrying this T cell receptor (beta chain) came up many times. These data belong to a study of T cells in Graves' hyperthyroidism and ophthalmopathy. The germline gives CDR1 LGHDT, CDR2 YNNKEL (reference sequence). Trimming shortened V by 1 base and J by 4 bases, and 7 bases separated the two germline ends. There are 13 residues in the CDR3. It was RNA transcripts that yielded the amplified TCR beta CDR3 regions. Initially, a first-round RT-PCR of the TCR CDR3 employed the HTBI primer set. TCRdb reprocessed the multiplex PCR reads with MiXCR, giving one entry per CDR3 protein. The sample has hundreds of thousands of distinct CDR3 sequences; 15% to 20% are singletons.

The gene calls are TRBV3-1 and TRBJ2-5, with D perhaps TRBD1 (5 bases). This TCR derives from a man aged 40-50 years with Graves' ophthalmopathy. The sequencing input was blood. The CDR3 here is CASSQGRGETQYF. The DNA of the CDR3 is TGTGCCAGCAGCCAAGGAAGGGGAGAGACCCAGTACTTC.